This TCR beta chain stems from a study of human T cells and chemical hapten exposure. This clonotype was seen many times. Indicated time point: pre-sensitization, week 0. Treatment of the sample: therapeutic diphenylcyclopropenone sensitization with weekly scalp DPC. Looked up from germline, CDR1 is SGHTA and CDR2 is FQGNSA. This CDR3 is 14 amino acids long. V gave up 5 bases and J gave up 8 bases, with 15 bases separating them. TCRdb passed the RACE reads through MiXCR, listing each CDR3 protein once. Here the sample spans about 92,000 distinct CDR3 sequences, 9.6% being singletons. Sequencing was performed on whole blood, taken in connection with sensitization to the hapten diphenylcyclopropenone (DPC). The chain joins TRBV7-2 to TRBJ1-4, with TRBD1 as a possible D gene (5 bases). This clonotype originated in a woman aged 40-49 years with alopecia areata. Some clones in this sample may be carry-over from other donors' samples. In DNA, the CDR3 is TGTGCCAGCAGCCCGCGACGGGAGGGGGAAAAACTGTTTTTT. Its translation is CASSPRREGEKLFF.